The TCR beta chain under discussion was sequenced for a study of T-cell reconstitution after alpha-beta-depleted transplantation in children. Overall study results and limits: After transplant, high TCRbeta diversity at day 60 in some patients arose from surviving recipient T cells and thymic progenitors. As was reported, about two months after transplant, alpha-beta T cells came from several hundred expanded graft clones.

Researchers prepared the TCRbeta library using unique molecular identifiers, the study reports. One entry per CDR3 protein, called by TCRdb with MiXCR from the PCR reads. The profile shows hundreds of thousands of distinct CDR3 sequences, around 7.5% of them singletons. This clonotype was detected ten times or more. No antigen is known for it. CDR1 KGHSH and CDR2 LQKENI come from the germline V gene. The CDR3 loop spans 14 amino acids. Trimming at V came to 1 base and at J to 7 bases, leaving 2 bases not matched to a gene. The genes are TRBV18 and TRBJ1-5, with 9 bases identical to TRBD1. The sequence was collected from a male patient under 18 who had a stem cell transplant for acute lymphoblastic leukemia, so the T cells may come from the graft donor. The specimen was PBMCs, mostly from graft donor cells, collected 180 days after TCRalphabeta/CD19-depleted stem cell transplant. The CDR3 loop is CASSPQTGGQPQHF. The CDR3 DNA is TGTGCCAGCTCACCACAGACAGGGGGGCAGCCCCAGCATTTT. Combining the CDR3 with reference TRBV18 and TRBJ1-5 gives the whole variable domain NAGVMQNPRHLVRRRGQEARLRCSPMKGHSHVYWYRQLPEEGLKFMVYLQKENIIDESGMPKERFSAEFPKEGPSILRIQQVVRGDSAAYFCASSPQTGGQPQHFGDGTRLSIL.